The rows below give T cell receptor beta chains drawn from one sample of a study of T cell responses to AZD1222 COVID-19 vaccine. Profiling relied on immunoSEQ multiplex PCR, and the TCRdb table lists in-frame clones only, not all of them. The profile shows about 120,000 clones, about nine tenths of them singletons. This sample comprised peripheral blood, obtained on day 0 of AZD1222 vaccination. Receptors originate from an adult in good health. The CDR3 runs from the conserved cysteine through the conserved F or W. The D gene is left open where the match is weak.

V	J	D	length	CDR3
TRBV19	TRBJ2-7	TRBD1	14	CASSTEGQAVGQYF
TRBV6-5	TRBJ1-2	.	14	CASSPILVGYGYTF
TRBV5-1	TRBJ2-3	.	15	CASSLVGASTDTQYF
TRBV3-1/TRBV3-2	TRBJ1-1	TRBD1	15	CASSPWDRDRTEAFF
TRBV7-3	TRBJ2-2	.	12	CASSLIPGELFF
TRBV5-6	TRBJ2-2	.	13	CASSGARTGELFF
TRBV6-5	TRBJ2-7	TRBD1	16	CASSYVSGTGHYEQYF
TRBV2	TRBJ1-2	TRBD1	17	CASSGDSQGAHGYGYTF
TRBV7-8	TRBJ1-1	TRBD1	18	CASSLTQGASSLITEAFF
TRBV28	TRBJ2-3	TRBD1	17	CASSFPITGVNGDTQYF
TRBV5-4	TRBJ2-1	.	15	CASSLLQSSYNEQFF
TRBV18	TRBJ1-5	.	14	CASSPPNGDQPQHF